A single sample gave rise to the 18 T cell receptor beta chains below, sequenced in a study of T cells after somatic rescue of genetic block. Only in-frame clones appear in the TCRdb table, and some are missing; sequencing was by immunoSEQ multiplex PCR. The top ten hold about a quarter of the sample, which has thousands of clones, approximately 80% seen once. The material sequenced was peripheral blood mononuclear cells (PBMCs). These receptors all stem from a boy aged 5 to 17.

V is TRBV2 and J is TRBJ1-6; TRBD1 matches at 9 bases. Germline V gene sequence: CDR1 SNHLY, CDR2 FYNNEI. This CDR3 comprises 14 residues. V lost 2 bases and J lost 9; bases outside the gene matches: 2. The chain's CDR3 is CASSERTGVSPLHF. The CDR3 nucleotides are TGTGCCAGCAGTGAAAGGACAGGGGTTTCACCCCTCCACTTT.

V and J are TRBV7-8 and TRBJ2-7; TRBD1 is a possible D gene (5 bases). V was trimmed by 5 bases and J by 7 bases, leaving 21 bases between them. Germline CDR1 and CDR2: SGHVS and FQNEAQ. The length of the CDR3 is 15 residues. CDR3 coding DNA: TGTGCCAGCAGCGCGAAGGCGTCTGTAGCAGGGGAGCAGTACTTC. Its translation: CASSAKASVAGEQYF.

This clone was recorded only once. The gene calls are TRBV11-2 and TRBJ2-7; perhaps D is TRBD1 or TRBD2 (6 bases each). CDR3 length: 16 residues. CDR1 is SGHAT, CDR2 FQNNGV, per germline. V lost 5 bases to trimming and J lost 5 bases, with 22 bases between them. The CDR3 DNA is TGTGCCAGCAGCCTCTCCCCGACCGGGGGCTACGACGAGCAGTACTTC. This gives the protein CASSLSPTGGYDEQYF.

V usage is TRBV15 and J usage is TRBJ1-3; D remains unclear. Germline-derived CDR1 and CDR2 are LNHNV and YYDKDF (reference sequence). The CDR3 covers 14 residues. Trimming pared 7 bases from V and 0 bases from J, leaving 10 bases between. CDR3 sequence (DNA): TGTGCCACCACCCGAGGAGACTCTGGAAACACCATATATTTT. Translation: CATTRGDSGNTIYF.

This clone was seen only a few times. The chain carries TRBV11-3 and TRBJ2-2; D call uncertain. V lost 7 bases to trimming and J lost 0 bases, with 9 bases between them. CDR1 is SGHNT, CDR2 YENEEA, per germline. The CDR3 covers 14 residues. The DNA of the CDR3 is TGTGCCAGCACCAAGGGCACGAACACCGGGGAGCTGTTTTTT. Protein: CASTKGTNTGELFF.

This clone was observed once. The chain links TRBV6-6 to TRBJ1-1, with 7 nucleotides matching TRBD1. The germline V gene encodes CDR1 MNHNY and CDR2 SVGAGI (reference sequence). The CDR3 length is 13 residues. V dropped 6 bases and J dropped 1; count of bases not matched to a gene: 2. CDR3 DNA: TGTGCCAGCAGACGACAGGGGAACACTGAAGCTTTCTTT. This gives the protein CASRRQGNTEAFF.

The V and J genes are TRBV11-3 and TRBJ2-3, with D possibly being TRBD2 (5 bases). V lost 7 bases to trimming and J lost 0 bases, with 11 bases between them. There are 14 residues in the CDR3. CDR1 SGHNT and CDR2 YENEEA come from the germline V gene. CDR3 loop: CASIRSGSTDTQYF. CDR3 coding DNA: TGTGCCAGCATCCGGAGCGGAAGCACAGATACGCAGTATTTT. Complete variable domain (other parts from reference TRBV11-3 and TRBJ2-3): EAGVVQSPRYKIIEKKQPVAFWCNPISGHNTLYWYLQNLGQGPELLIRYENEEAVDDSQLPKDRFSAERLKGVDSTLKIQPAELGDSAVYLCASIRSGSTDTQYFGPGTRLTVL.

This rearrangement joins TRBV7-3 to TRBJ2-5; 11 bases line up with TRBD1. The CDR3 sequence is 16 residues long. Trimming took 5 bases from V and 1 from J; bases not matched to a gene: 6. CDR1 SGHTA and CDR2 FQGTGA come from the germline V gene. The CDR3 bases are TGTGCCAGCAGCGCGGGACAGGGGGTCCCCCAAGAGACCCAGTACTTC. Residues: CASSAGQGVPQETQYF.

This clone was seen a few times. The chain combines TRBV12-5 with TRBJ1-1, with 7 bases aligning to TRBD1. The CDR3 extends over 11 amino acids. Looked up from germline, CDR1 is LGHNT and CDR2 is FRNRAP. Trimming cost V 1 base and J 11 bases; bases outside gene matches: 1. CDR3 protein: CASGLEDRAFF. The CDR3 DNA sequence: TGTGCTAGTGGTTTGGAGGACAGGGCTTTCTTT. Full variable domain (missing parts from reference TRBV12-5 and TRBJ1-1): DARVTQTPRHKVTEMGQEVTMRCQPILGHNTVFWYRQTMMQGLELLAYFRNRAPLDDSGMPKDRFSAEMPDATLATLKIQPSEPRDSAVYFCASGLEDRAFFGQGTRLTVV.

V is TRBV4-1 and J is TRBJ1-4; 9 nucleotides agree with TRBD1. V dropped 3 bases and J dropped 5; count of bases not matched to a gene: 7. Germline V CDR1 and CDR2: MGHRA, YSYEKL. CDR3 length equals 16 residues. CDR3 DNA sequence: TGCGCCAGCAGCCAGGGGCTAGGACAGGGGAATGAAAAACTGTTTTTT. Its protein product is CASSQGLGQGNEKLFF.

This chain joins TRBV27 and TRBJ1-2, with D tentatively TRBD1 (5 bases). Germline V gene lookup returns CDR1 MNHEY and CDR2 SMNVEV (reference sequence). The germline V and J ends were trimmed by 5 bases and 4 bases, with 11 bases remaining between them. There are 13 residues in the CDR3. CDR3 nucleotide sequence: TGTGCCAGCAGTCGCGGGGCTACCTATGGCTACACCTTC. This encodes CASSRGATYGYTF.

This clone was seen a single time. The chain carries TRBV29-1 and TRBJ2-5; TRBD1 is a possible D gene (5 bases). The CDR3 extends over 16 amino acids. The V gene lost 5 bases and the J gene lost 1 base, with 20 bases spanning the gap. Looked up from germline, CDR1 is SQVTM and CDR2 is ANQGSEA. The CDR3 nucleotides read TGCAGCGTTAGTACCTCCCCAACAGACAGCCAAGAGACCCAGTACTTC. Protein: CSVSTSPTDSQETQYF.

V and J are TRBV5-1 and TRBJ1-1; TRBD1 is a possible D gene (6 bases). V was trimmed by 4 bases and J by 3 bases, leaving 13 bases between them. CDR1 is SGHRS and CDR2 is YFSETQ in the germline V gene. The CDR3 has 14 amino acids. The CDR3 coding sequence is TGCGCCAGCAGCCCACAGGGTTCGGACACTGAAGCTTTCTTT. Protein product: CASSPQGSDTEAFF.

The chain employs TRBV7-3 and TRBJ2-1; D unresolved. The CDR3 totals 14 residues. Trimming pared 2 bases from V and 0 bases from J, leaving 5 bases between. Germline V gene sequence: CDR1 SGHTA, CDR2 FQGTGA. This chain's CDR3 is CASSLSSSYNEQFF. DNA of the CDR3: TGTGCCAGCAGCTTATCCAGCTCCTACAATGAGCAGTTCTTC.

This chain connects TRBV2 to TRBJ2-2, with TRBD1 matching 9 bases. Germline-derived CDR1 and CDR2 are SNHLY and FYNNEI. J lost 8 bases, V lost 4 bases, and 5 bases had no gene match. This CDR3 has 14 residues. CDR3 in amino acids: CASSGDRVWGELFF. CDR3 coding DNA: TGTGCCAGCAGTGGGGACAGGGTATGGGGGGAGCTGTTTTTT. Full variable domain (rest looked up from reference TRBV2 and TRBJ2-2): EPEVTQTPSHQVTQMGQEVILRCVPISNHLYFYWYRQILGQKVEFLVSFYNNEISEKSEIFDDQFSVERPDGSNFTLKIRSTKLEDSAMYFCASSGDRVWGELFFGEGSRLTVL.

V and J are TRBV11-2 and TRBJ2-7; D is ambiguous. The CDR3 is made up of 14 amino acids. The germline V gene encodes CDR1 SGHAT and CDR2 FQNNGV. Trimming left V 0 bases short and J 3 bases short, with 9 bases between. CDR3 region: CASSLEGIDYEQYF. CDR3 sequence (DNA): TGTGCCAGCAGCTTAGAGGGGATAGACTACGAGCAGTACTTC. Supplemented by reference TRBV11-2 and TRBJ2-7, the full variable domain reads EAGVAQSPRYKIIEKRQSVAFWCNPISGHATLYWYQQILGQGPKLLIQFQNNGVVDDSQLPKDRFSAERLKGVDSTLKIQPAKLEDSAVYLCASSLEGIDYEQYFGPGTRLTVT.

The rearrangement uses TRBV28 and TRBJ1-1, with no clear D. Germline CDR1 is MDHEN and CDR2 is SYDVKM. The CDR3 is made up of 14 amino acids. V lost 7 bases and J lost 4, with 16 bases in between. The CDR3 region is CASKVVEVGTEAFF. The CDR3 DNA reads TGTGCCAGCAAGGTCGTGGAGGTGGGCACTGAAGCTTTCTTT. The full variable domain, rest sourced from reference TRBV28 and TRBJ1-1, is DVKVTQSSRYLVKRTGEKVFLECVQDMDHENMFWYRQDPGLGLRLIYFSYDVKMKEKGDIPEGYSVSREKKERFSLILESASTNQTSMYLCASKVVEVGTEAFFGQGTRLTVV.

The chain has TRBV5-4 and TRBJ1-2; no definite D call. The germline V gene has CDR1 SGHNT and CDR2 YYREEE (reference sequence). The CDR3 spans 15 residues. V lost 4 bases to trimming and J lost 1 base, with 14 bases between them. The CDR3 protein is CASSPRVGINYGYTF. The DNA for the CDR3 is TGTGCCAGCAGCCCCCGGGTGGGTATTAACTATGGCTACACCTTC.